The clone carrying this TCR beta chain has just one count. Its antigen is undetermined. The record originates from a study of cytomegalovirus exposure and HLA in healthy donors. The study's findings and limits: Rare sequences made up most TCRs, while some public TCRs were found in many donors.

Using immunoSEQ multiplex PCR, the repertoire was profiled, and TCRdb retains in-frame clones only, with some absent. This sample carries over 200,000 clones, roughly 83% of them seen once, and the ten largest clones take about 6%. From germline, CDR1 is SGHVS and CDR2 FQNEAQ. V was shortened by 1 base and J by 7 bases, with 13 bases between the two germline ends. This CDR3 is 14 amino acids long. The approximately 130-subject validation cohort, separate from the approximately 630-subject first cohort, included the donors. Specimen: PBMCs. The rearrangement links TRBV7-8 to TRBJ1-2; D is unclear. This clonotype originated in a woman aged 18-29 years in good health and CMV-seronegative. In DNA, the CDR3 is TGTGCCAGCAGCTTAGTTGGAGGAAGGTCTGGCTACACCTTC. Amino acids: CASSLVGGRSGYTF.